One and the same sample provided the 8 T cell receptor beta chains below, sequenced in a study of CD8+CD57+ T cells in acquired aplastic anemia. For CDR3 and TCR beta VDJ profiling, genomic DNA was the template used. Each CDR3 protein is one row after TCRdb ran MiXCR on the reads. The sample lists 300,000 or so distinct CDR3 sequences, 50% to 70% occurring once. Sequencing input: sorted CD4+, CD8+, or CD8+CD57+ T cells (not recorded which) from PBMCs. The receptors here all came from a human donor with severe aplastic anemia or a healthy control (not recorded which).

This sequence joins TRBV7-2 and TRBJ1-2, with D perhaps TRBD1 (6 bases). Looked up from germline, CDR1 is SGHTA and CDR2 is FQGNSA. Trimming shortened V by 3 bases and J by 5 bases, and 19 bases separated the two germline ends. The CDR3 loop spans 16 amino acids. CDR3 in amino acids: CASSFQQGKGKYGYTF. The CDR3 coding sequence is TGTGCCAGCAGCTTCCAACAGGGAAAGGGGAAATATGGCTACACCTTC. Together with reference TRBV7-2 and TRBJ1-2, the CDR3 gives the full variable domain: GAGVSQSPSNKVTEKGKDVELRCDPISGHTALYWYRQSLGQGLEFLIYFQGNSAPDKSGLPSDRFSAERTGGSVSTLTIQRTQQEDSAVYLCASSFQQGKGKYGYTFGSGTRLTVV.

The gene calls are TRBV11-2 and TRBJ1-6; 8 bases agree with TRBD1. The CDR3 consists of 18 residues. Germline V lookup: CDR1 SGHAT, CDR2 FQNNGV. V lost 5 bases, J lost 10 bases, and 19 bases stayed unmatched. The CDR3 DNA follows: TGTGCCAGCAGCGGGTGGGAGGACAGGGCTAGTAGCTACTCACCCCTCCACTTT. Protein: CASSGWEDRASSYSPLHF.

V gene TRBV19 combines with J gene TRBJ2-1; 8 bases map to TRBD2. After removal of 6 bases from V and 1 base from J, the junction contained 2 bases not matched to a gene. CDR1 and CDR2 (germline): LNHDA, SQIVND (reference sequence). This CDR3 contains 14 residues. This CDR3 reads CASRGGGSYNEQFF. CDR3 DNA: TGTGCCAGTAGGGGCGGGGGGTCCTACAATGAGCAGTTCTTC.

This clonotype has at least ten counts. V usage is TRBV29-1 and J usage is TRBJ1-3; 8 positions agree with TRBD1. This CDR3 has 15 amino acids. V dropped 6 bases and J dropped 0; count of bases not matched to a gene: 7. The V gene's germline CDR1 is SQVTM and CDR2 ANQGSEA. The CDR3 DNA reads as TGCAGCGTAGTGACAGGGGCGAACTCTGGAAACACCATATATTTT. Translated: CSVVTGANSGNTIYF.

The V and J genes are TRBV5-6 and TRBJ2-5, with D perhaps matching TRBD2 (6 bases). Germline assignment: CDR1 SGHDT and CDR2 YYEEEE. The V gene lost 1 base and the J gene lost 7 bases, with 11 bases spanning the gap. The CDR3 length is 13 residues. The CDR3 nucleotides read TGTGCCAGCAGCTTGAAGACTAGTCGGACCCAGTACTTC. Amino acid sequence: CASSLKTSRTQYF. The entire variable domain, with the rest obtained from reference TRBV5-6 and TRBJ2-5, is as follows: DAGVTQSPTHLIKTRGQQVTLRCSPKSGHDTVSWYQQALGQGPQFIFQYYEEEERQRGNFPDRFSGHQFPNYSSELNVNALLLGDSALYLCASSLKTSRTQYFGPGTRLLVL.

The J gene is TRBJ2-7, the V gene TRBV7-9; D is unresolved. V was pared by 4 bases and J by 1 base, with 14 bases between. The germline V gene has CDR1 SEHNR and CDR2 FQNEAQ (reference sequence). This CDR3 has 15 residues. CDR3: CASSSPARPSYEQYF. CDR3 nucleotide sequence: TGTGCCAGCAGCTCCCCAGCCCGACCATCCTACGAGCAGTACTTC. Based on the CDR3 plus reference TRBV7-9 and TRBJ2-7, the full variable domain is DTGVSQNPRHKITKRGQNVTFRCDPISEHNRLYWYRQTLGQGPEFLTYFQNEAQLEKSRLLSDRFSAERPKGSFSTLEIQRTEQGDSAMYLCASSSPARPSYEQYFGPGTRLTVT.

There are a few counts of this clonotype. The chain recombines TRBV30 with TRBJ2-1, with 12 bases identical to TRBD2. The CDR3 consists of 15 residues. V gave up 5 bases and J gave up 10 bases; unmatched junction bases: 12. The germline gives CDR1 GTSNPN, CDR2 SVGIG (reference sequence). The CDR3 nucleotides read TGTGCCTGGGATCGAACAGGACTAGCGGGGAACGAGCAGTTCTTC. It codes for CAWDRTGLAGNEQFF.

This clonotype was counted between two and nine times. One base away lies a much larger clone, so this may be a sequencing read error. V and J are TRBV7-9 and TRBJ1-5; D gene ambiguous. Trimming took 3 bases from V and 5 from J, leaving 8 bases between them. The CDR3 runs to 13 residues. CDR1 and CDR2 from the germline V gene are SEHNR and FQNEAQ (reference sequence). The CDR3 reads CASSLLGDQPQHF. The DNA for the CDR3 is TGTGCCAGCAGCTTGCTGGGAGATCAGCCCCAGCATTTT.